The 25 T cell receptor beta chains reported below all come from one sample, sequenced in a study of graft-versus-host responses after intestinal transplantation. TCRdb's copy holds only in-frame clones and misses some; the assay was immunoSEQ multiplex PCR. The repertoire includes about 97,000 clones, approximately 92% of them detected once, and about 16% sits in the top ten. Here the sequenced sample was PBMCs, taken around 450 days after intestinal transplant. These receptors came from a human patient who received an intestinal transplant, so some T cells may come from the graft donor.

This clone showed up just once. Relative to the germline gene, one junction end is altered; a read error may explain this. This chain links TRBV7-9 with TRBJ1-1; D ambiguous. The V gene's germline CDR1 is SEHNR and CDR2 FQNEAQ (reference sequence). This CDR3 has 14 residues. The CDR3 coding sequence is TGTGCCAGCAGCTTAGTTGCAGCGAACGCTGAAGCTTTCTTT. This codes for CASSLVAANAEAFF.

The chain uses TRBV18 and TRBJ1-1; no reliable D call. The CDR3 loop spans 14 amino acids. V was cut by 2 bases and J by 6 bases, with 13 bases left in between. Germline V gene data show CDR1 as KGHSH and CDR2 as LQKENI. The CDR3 protein is CASSPFSPVPEAFF. As DNA, the CDR3 is TGTGCCAGCTCACCATTTTCCCCTGTCCCTGAAGCTTTCTTT.

This clone was detected only once. The chain carries TRBV19 and TRBJ2-1, with D possibly being TRBD1 (6 bases). The germline V and J ends were trimmed by 4 bases and 4 bases, with 8 bases remaining between them. The CDR3 totals 13 residues. Germline V CDR1 and CDR2: LNHDA, SQIVND (reference sequence). DNA for the CDR3: TGTGCCAGTAGTAGGGGGCCATACAATGAGCAGTTCTTC. Protein sequence: CASSRGPYNEQFF.

This chain links TRBV6-4 with TRBJ1-1; no definite D call. Germline V gene sequence: CDR1 MRHNA, CDR2 SNTAGT. CDR3 length: 13 amino acids. The V and J ends lost 3 bases and 1 base respectively, with 6 bases between them. As DNA, the CDR3 is TGTGCCAGCAGTGAAAGACAGAACACTGAAGCTTTCTTT. This encodes CASSERQNTEAFF.

This chain joins TRBV10-1 and TRBJ2-6; D unclear. The V gene's germline CDR1 is WNHNN and CDR2 SYGVQD (reference sequence). The CDR3 totals 15 residues. The ends were cut back, 7 bases at V and 0 bases at J, with 10 bases in the middle. The CDR3 DNA reads as TGCGCCAGCACCCCACTGAACTCTGGGGCCAACGTCCTGACTTTC. Translated: CASTPLNSGANVLTF.

This clone occurred once. The chain joins TRBV19 to TRBJ2-3; TRBD1 or TRBD2 may be the D gene (5 bases each). The CDR3 has 14 residues. Looked up from germline, CDR1 is LNHDA and CDR2 is SQIVND (reference sequence). V lost 7 bases, J lost 6 bases, and 17 bases lay in between. The CDR3 DNA sequence: TGTGCCAGTACCCCTCTCGGGGCCTCGGATACGCAGTATTTT. This translates into CASTPLGASDTQYF. Full variable domain (remainder filled in from reference TRBV19 and TRBJ2-3): DGGITQSPKYLFRKEGQNVTLSCEQNLNHDAMYWYRQDPGQGLRLIYYSQIVNDFQKGDIAEGYSVSREKKESFPLTVTSAQKNPTAFYLCASTPLGASDTQYFGPGTRLTVL.

The chain uses TRBV18 and TRBJ1-1; maybe TRBD1 (6 bases). Germline loops: CDR1 KGHSH, CDR2 LQKENI. Trimming cost V 3 bases and J 4 bases, with 12 bases left between them. The CDR3 contains 14 residues. The chain's CDR3 is CASSPGAGATEAFF. The CDR3 nucleotides are TGTGCCAGCTCACCGGGGGCGGGGGCCACTGAAGCTTTCTTT.

The rearrangement links TRBV11-3 to TRBJ2-1, with 7 positions matching TRBD1. The CDR3 is 15 residues long. The trim removed 5 bases at V and 6 bases at J, leaving 10 bases unmatched. From germline, CDR1 is SGHNT and CDR2 YENEEA. The CDR3 loop reads CASSHRDSVSNEQFF. As DNA, the CDR3 is TGTGCCAGCAGCCACCGGGACAGCGTTTCCAATGAGCAGTTCTTC.

This clone was observed a single time. This rearrangement joins TRBV19 to TRBJ1-1; 8 positions match TRBD1. V lost 10 bases, J lost 0 bases, and 4 bases stayed unmatched. The CDR3 has 13 residues. Looked up from germline, CDR1 is LNHDA and CDR2 is SQIVND (reference sequence). The DNA for the CDR3 is TGTGCCACCGGACAGGGCGTGAACACTGAAGCTTTCTTT. As protein: CATGQGVNTEAFF. Filled out from reference TRBV19 and TRBJ1-1, the complete variable domain reads DGGITQSPKYLFRKEGQNVTLSCEQNLNHDAMYWYRQDPGQGLRLIYYSQIVNDFQKGDIAEGYSVSREKKESFPLTVTSAQKNPTAFYLCATGQGVNTEAFFGQGTRLTVV.

The chain has TRBV5-1 and TRBJ2-7; TRBD1 matches at 10 bases. This CDR3 has 15 residues. Trimming cost V 0 bases and J 5 bases; bases outside gene matches: 5. The germline V gene encodes CDR1 SGHRS and CDR2 YFSETQ. The DNA for the CDR3 is TGCGCCAGCAGCTTGGCCAGGGACAGGGGAGACGAGCAGTACTTC. Its protein product is CASSLARDRGDEQYF.

The chain has TRBV5-5 and TRBJ2-7; D might be TRBD1 (6 bases). CDR3 length: 15 residues. Germline V gene sequence: CDR1 SGHKS, CDR2 YYEKEE (reference sequence). V lost 3 bases and J 0 bases, leaving 13 bases between the germline ends. CDR3 in amino acids: CASSWGRGNSYEQYF. For the CDR3, the DNA is TGTGCCAGCAGCTGGGGCAGGGGTAACTCCTACGAGCAGTACTTC.

This rearrangement joins TRBV5-6 to TRBJ2-1; perhaps TRBD2 as D (5 bases). The CDR3 runs 14 residues. CDR1 is SGHDT, CDR2 YYEEEE, per germline. V lost 4 bases and J 0 bases, leaving 8 bases between the germline ends. CDR3 region: CASSRAGSYNEQFF. DNA for the CDR3: TGTGCCAGCAGCCGGGCGGGCTCCTACAATGAGCAGTTCTTC. Full variable domain (outside the CDR3, taken from reference TRBV5-6 and TRBJ2-1): DAGVTQSPTHLIKTRGQQVTLRCSPKSGHDTVSWYQQALGQGPQFIFQYYEEEERQRGNFPDRFSGHQFPNYSSELNVNALLLGDSALYLCASSRAGSYNEQFFGPGTRLTVL.

The CDR3 is CASSLSAGRLGYTF. The DNA for the CDR3 is TGTGCCAGCAGTTTATCAGCAGGGCGGTTGGGCTACACCTTC. The V call is TRBV28, the J call TRBJ1-2, with D possibly matching TRBD1 (5 bases). V was cut by 1 base and J by 8 bases, with 14 bases left in between. Germline V gene lookup returns CDR1 MDHEN and CDR2 SYDVKM. The length of the CDR3 is 14 residues.

The DNA of the CDR3 is TGTGCCAGCACTCTCCGGGCCGGGGGGGATCAGCCCCAGCATTTT. It specifies CASTLRAGGDQPQHF. The chain is built from TRBV9 and TRBJ1-5, with a weak D call TRBD1 (5 bases). The CDR3 has 15 amino acids. With 6 bases removed from V and 5 bases from J, the gap between germline ends came to 18 bases. Germline V gene data show CDR1 as SGDLS and CDR2 as YYNGEE.

The chain carries TRBV7-9 and TRBJ1-6; 7 positions agree with TRBD1. Germline CDR1 is SEHNR and CDR2 is FQNEAQ (reference sequence). The V and J ends lost 9 bases and 5 bases, in that order; junction bases with no gene match: 7. CDR3 length: 14 amino acids. In DNA form, the CDR3 reads TGTGCCAGTACAGGGGCCCTACATAATTCACCCCTCCACTTT. Residues: CASTGALHNSPLHF. Complete variable domain (other parts from reference TRBV7-9 and TRBJ1-6): DTGVSQNPRHKITKRGQNVTFRCDPISEHNRLYWYRQTLGQGPEFLTYFQNEAQLEKSRLLSDRFSAERPKGSFSTLEIQRTEQGDSAMYLCASTGALHNSPLHFGNGTRLTVT.

Only a few counts were recorded for this clone. V and J are TRBV5-6 and TRBJ2-1; 13 bases fit TRBD2. The CDR3 is made up of 17 amino acids. After removal of 4 bases from V and 2 bases from J, the junction contained 6 bases not matched to a gene. In germline, CDR1 is SGHDT, CDR2 YYEEEE. This CDR3 is CASSTGTSGATYNEQFF. The DNA of the CDR3 is TGTGCCAGCAGCACCGGGACTAGCGGGGCGACCTACAATGAGCAGTTCTTC.

J is TRBJ2-1 and V is TRBV10-1; 8 bases line up with TRBD2. Trimming took 6 bases from V and 8 from J; bases not matched to a gene: 9. This CDR3 region has 14 residues. CDR1 is WNHNN, CDR2 SYGVQD, per germline (reference sequence). The CDR3 nucleotides read TGCGCCAGCAGCTCTGGACTAGCTACGGATGAGCAGTTCTTC. Translation gives CASSSGLATDEQFF.

The CDR3 region is CSVVGGHGYTF. CDR3 in DNA: TGCAGCGTTGTAGGGGGGCACGGCTACACCTTC. The chain recombines TRBV29-1 with TRBJ1-2; D is possibly TRBD1 (6 bases). Germline CDR1 and CDR2: SQVTM and ANQGSEA. The V and J ends lost 4 bases and 8 bases respectively, with 11 bases between them. The CDR3 runs to 11 residues.

The CDR3 here is CASSLETGGHNSPLHF. The CDR3 DNA reads as TGTGCCAGCAGCCTCGAAACAGGGGGCCATAATTCACCCCTCCACTTT. This chain joins TRBV5-6 and TRBJ1-6; 9 bases align to TRBD1. This CDR3 is built from 16 residues. CDR1 and CDR2 from the germline V gene are SGHDT and YYEEEE. Trimming removed 4 bases from V and 5 bases from J; junction bases left unmatched: 7.

The chain carries TRBV7-9 and TRBJ2-7; no clear D. The CDR3 is 15 residues long. V lost 2 bases and J 0 bases, leaving 11 bases between the germline ends. CDR1 SEHNR and CDR2 FQNEAQ come from the germline V gene (reference sequence). The CDR3 nucleotides are TGTGCCAGCAGCTTAATCCTAGACCACTCCTACGAGCAGTACTTC. It is translated as CASSLILDHSYEQYF.

The chain uses TRBV25-1 and TRBJ2-7; D is ambiguous. Trimming took off 4 bases at V and 9 bases at J, with 7 bases between the two ends. In germline, CDR1 is MGHDK, CDR2 SYGVNS. This CDR3 has 10 residues. CDR3 sequence reads: CASSGSRQYF. Here the CDR3 DNA reads TGTGCCAGCAGTGGCTCCCGGCAGTACTTC.

This chain links TRBV9 with TRBJ2-7; D uncertain. V dropped 2 bases and J dropped 0 bases, with 12 bases sitting between them. Per the germline V gene, CDR1 is SGDLS and CDR2 is YYNGEE. This CDR3 contains 15 residues. The CDR3 sequence is CASSVGDGRSYEQYF. DNA for the CDR3: TGTGCCAGCAGCGTCGGTGACGGTCGCTCCTACGAGCAGTACTTC.

The chain uses TRBV6-5 and TRBJ1-6, with D tentatively TRBD1 (6 bases). Germline V lookup: CDR1 MNHEY, CDR2 SVGAGI. Trimming left V 0 bases short and J 7 bases short, with 10 bases between. There are 15 residues in the CDR3. The DNA for the CDR3 is TGTGCCAGCAGTTACTCGTGGCAGGGGAATTCACCCCTCCACTTT. Translating gives CASSYSWQGNSPLHF.

This sequence joins TRBV4-1 and TRBJ1-1; TRBD1 matches 8 bases. The CDR3 has 18 amino acids. Germline lookup yields CDR1 MGHRA and CDR2 YSYEKL. With V trimmed by 3 bases and J by 4 bases, 16 bases remained unmatched. CDR3 loop: CASSQRVWIDRGSTEAFF. The CDR3, as DNA: TGCGCCAGCAGCCAGAGGGTTTGGATCGACAGGGGCAGCACTGAAGCTTTCTTT.

This clone was found once. The genes are TRBV5-1 and TRBJ2-7, with 8 bases lining up with TRBD2. Germline V lookup: CDR1 SGHRS, CDR2 YFSETQ. The junction had 8 bases not matched to a gene; V was cut back by 3 bases and J by 6 bases. CDR3 length: 14 residues. CDR3 region: CASSSTSGPTEQYF. The CDR3 coding sequence is TGCGCCAGCAGCTCAACTAGCGGCCCAACCGAGCAGTACTTC.